The clone carrying this T cell receptor beta chain appeared once. The ends were cut back, 2 bases at V and 6 bases at J, with 21 bases in the middle. The CDR3 has 16 amino acids. Germline V CDR1 and CDR2: GTSNPN, SVGIG (reference sequence). The sample comes from a study of blood T cell repertoires in COVID-19. Study details: The cDNA or gDNA used as material had been derived from T cells, B-cell-depleted T cells, or PBMCs.

Source study methods: Estimation of nucleated cell counts was performed using reference gene primer amplification. The table came from immunoSEQ multiplex PCR; TCRdb's copy has only in-frame clones and leaves some out. The DNA gave D and trimming, while V, J and clone size come from that table. The data hold fewer than 450,000 clones, with more than 70% observed a single time. Recruitment covered about two dozen US areas and drew participants whose ages spanned roughly 18 to 95 years. Allocation to cohorts depended on clinical history reported by the participants. Specimen: PBMCs or T cells enriched from blood (not recorded which). This TCR came from a young woman who had recovered from COVID-19. The chain employs TRBV30 and TRBJ2-3, with D tentatively TRBD2 (6 bases). The CDR3: CAWSPLRLELRDTQYF. Written as DNA, the CDR3 is TGTGCCTGGAGTCCCCTCAGACTAGAACTCAGGGATACGCAGTATTTT.